The 6 T cell receptor beta chains below come from one sample, sequenced in a study of siplizumab effects on memory and regulatory T cells. TCRdb's copy holds only in-frame clones and misses some; the assay was immunoSEQ multiplex PCR. Of 100,000 or so clones detected, about 93% appear once; the ten largest clones hold approximately 1.4%. The sequencing input was non-Treg CD4+ T cells sorted from blood. The receptor set was obtained from a human donor in good health.

The chain joins TRBV10-1 to TRBJ2-1, with D perhaps TRBD2 (5 bases). V lost 0 bases, J lost 7 bases, and 16 bases lay in between. The CDR3 consists of 16 residues. In germline, CDR1 is WNHNN, CDR2 SYGVQD (reference sequence). The CDR3 region has the DNA TGCGCCAGCAGTGAGTCGACGTGGGCCCGCGGGAATGAGCAGTTCTTC. Encoded protein: CASSESTWARGNEQFF.

V gene TRBV9 combines with J gene TRBJ1-1; D not resolved. V shed 4 bases and J shed 1 base, with 11 bases lying between them. This CDR3 is 14 amino acids long. Germline-derived CDR1 and CDR2 are SGDLS and YYNGEE. The CDR3 region is CASSPRRQNTEAFF. CDR3 DNA: TGTGCCAGCAGCCCAAGGCGTCAGAACACTGAAGCTTTCTTT.

Concerning this clone itself: The junction differs from germline at one of its ends, possibly a read error. The rearrangement uses TRBV10-2 and TRBJ2-1; D is uncertain. Germline loops: CDR1 WSHSY, CDR2 SAAADI. The CDR3 loop spans 10 amino acids. In DNA, the CDR3 is TGCGCCAGCAGGGATATTGATTGGGTCTTC. Translated: CASRDIDWVF.

The chain couples TRBV5-4 to TRBJ2-1; D is ambiguous. The CDR3 has 13 amino acids. Germline V gene lookup returns CDR1 SGHNT and CDR2 YYREEE (reference sequence). The ends were cut back, 3 bases at V and 3 bases at J, with 7 bases in the middle. The CDR3 region is CASSSIHYNEQFF. As DNA, the CDR3 is TGTGCCAGCAGCTCCATCCACTACAATGAGCAGTTCTTC.

The sample holds one count of this clone. The chain carries TRBV5-1 and TRBJ2-1, with D unclear. Germline-derived CDR1 and CDR2 are SGHRS and YFSETQ. Trimming cost V 3 bases and J 6 bases, with 16 bases left between them. CDR3 size: 15 residues. CDR3 in amino acids: CASSYPKTSGNEQFF. In DNA form, the CDR3 reads TGCGCCAGCAGCTACCCTAAGACATCTGGCAATGAGCAGTTCTTC.

This clone was counted only a few times. This chain connects TRBV6-5 to TRBJ1-2; 7 bases are a match to TRBD1. CDR1 and CDR2 (germline): MNHEY, SVGAGI. The CDR3 spans 15 residues. Trimming cost V 8 bases and J 2 bases; bases outside gene matches: 11. CDR3 amino acids: CASQSDRTKNYGYTF. Here the CDR3 DNA reads TGTGCCAGCCAATCGGACAGGACAAAAAACTATGGCTACACCTTC.